The sequence of this T cell receptor (beta chain) was determined in a study of shared clonotypes between healthy human individuals. Overall study findings and caveats: Estimated clonotype richness was generally higher in naive than memory subsets. Despite large depth, rarefaction showed incomplete sorted-subset sequencing.

The run depth of the assay was deep. Original data processing: Filtering differed since immunoSEQ provided only junctions, with no quality scores. Some clones are missing from TCRdb's copy, which holds only in-frame ones; the method was immunoSEQ multiplex PCR. V and J calls and clone size are copied from that table; D and trimming were computed from the DNA. The table includes 2 million or so clones, 85% to 95% detected once. On this clone: Its antigen is unidentified.

Specimen: naive CD4+ T cells sorted from blood. Subset in this sample: CD45RA+ positively selected. The TCR originated in a man younger than 35 in good health.

The CDR3 sequence: CASSVYPQGAVGELFF. CDR3 sequence (DNA): TGTGCCAGCAGCGTATACCCACAGGGGGCTGTCGGGGAGCTGTTTTTT. The V gene is TRBV9, the J gene TRBJ2-2, with 9 positions matching TRBD1. V shed 1 base, J shed 7 bases, and the junction held 8 bases outside the gene matches. The CDR3 is made up of 16 amino acids. CDR1 is SGDLS and CDR2 is YYNGEE in the germline V gene.